These 17 T cell receptor beta chains share one sample of origin, sequenced in a study of T cell repertoires in cytomegalovirus infection. TCRdb independently ran MiXCR on the reads; one entry per CDR3 protein. This repertoire shows tens of thousands of distinct CDR3 sequences, roughly 32% found once; its top ten account for around three quarters. These receptors' targets are unknown. Sequences were obtained from PBMCs, sequenced either directly or after in vitro stimulation (not recorded which). The receptors originated from a human donor in good health (CMV status not recorded). Some clones in this sample may be carry-over from other donors' samples.

This chain joins TRBV12-3 or TRBV12-4 and TRBJ1-2, with D possibly TRBD1 on 6 matching bases. Deletions cut 6 bases from V and 3 bases from J, with 14 bases between. CDR3 size: 14 residues. The CDR3 loop is CASRQQGSDYGYTF. The DNA for the CDR3 is TGTGCCAGCAGGCAGCAGGGGTCCGACTATGGCTACACCTTC.

This clonotype was picked up a small number of times. The chain combines TRBV7-2 with TRBJ1-2, with no clear D. The germline V and J ends were trimmed by 1 base and 3 bases, with 3 bases remaining between them. Germline V CDR1 and CDR2: SGHTA, FQGNSA. This CDR3 has 12 amino acids. The CDR3 is CASSLEHYGYTF. CDR3 sequence (DNA): TGTGCCAGCAGCTTAGAGCACTATGGCTACACCTTC.

The V and J genes are TRBV18 and TRBJ2-5; 7 bases align to TRBD2. Germline V gene sequence: CDR1 KGHSH, CDR2 LQKENI. The CDR3 extends over 15 amino acids. V trimming: 2 bases; J trimming: 1 base; junction bases outside the gene matches: 4. In nucleotides, the CDR3 is TGTGCCAGCTCACCAGGCGGGGGTGCCCAAGAGACCCAGTACTTC. Protein sequence: CASSPGGGAQETQYF.

A word on this clonotype: A much bigger clone sits one base away, suggesting this may be a read error. The V call is TRBV7-2, the J call TRBJ2-7, with D uncertain. Germline CDR1 reads SGHTA; CDR2 reads FQGNSA. The CDR3 runs 12 residues. Trimming took 5 bases from V and 0 from J, leaving 5 bases between them. CDR3 nucleotides: TGTGCCAGCAGCCACAGCTCCTACGAGCAGTACTTC. Protein sequence: CASSHSSYEQYF.

This clonotype was observed a handful of times. CDR3 DNA: TGTGCCAGCAGTAGGGACAGGATCGATGAGAACTCTGGAAACACCATATATTTT. Residues: CASSRDRIDENSGNTIYF. This chain connects TRBV2 to TRBJ1-3; 8 bases agree with TRBD1. The CDR3 contains 18 residues. The junction had 12 bases not matched to a gene; V was cut back by 5 bases and J by 0 bases. Germline CDR1 is SNHLY and CDR2 is FYNNEI.

The CDR3 DNA reads as TGTGCCAGCAGCTTCAAGGGGCGGTCAGATACGCAGTATTTT. This gives the protein CASSFKGRSDTQYF. This rearrangement joins TRBV7-9 to TRBJ2-3, with D tentatively TRBD1 (5 bases). The germline CDR1 and CDR2 sequences are SEHNR and FQNEAQ (reference sequence). This CDR3 has 14 residues. The V end lost 3 bases, the J end lost 4 bases, and 11 bases lay between the germline ends.

This chain links TRBV7-9 with TRBJ1-2, with D uncertain. Germline values: CDR1 SEHNR, CDR2 FQNEAQ (reference sequence). V lost 3 bases to trimming and J lost 4 bases, with 12 bases between them. The CDR3 is made up of 14 amino acids. In DNA form, the CDR3 reads TGTGCCAGCAGCTTTTCTCAAGGGTCCTATGGCTACACCTTC. It yields the protein CASSFSQGSYGYTF.

The chain links TRBV10-3 to TRBJ2-1; 7 bases agree with TRBD2. V shed 2 bases, J shed 5 bases, and the junction held 0 bases outside the gene matches. The CDR3 length is 13 residues. Germline V gene data show CDR1 as ENHRY and CDR2 as SYGVKD. For the CDR3, the DNA is TGTGCCATCAGTGAGGGGAGGGACAATGAGCAGTTCTTC. It is translated as CAISEGRDNEQFF.

This clonotype showed up just a few times. V is TRBV7-9 and J is TRBJ1-1; weak D call: TRBD1 (5 bases). V lost 2 bases and J lost 1, with 8 bases in between. This CDR3 region has 14 residues. Germline loops: CDR1 SEHNR, CDR2 FQNEAQ (reference sequence). For the CDR3, the DNA is TGTGCCAGCAGCTTATATCAGGGGAACACTGAAGCTTTCTTT. Its translation: CASSLYQGNTEAFF.

This chain links TRBV10-3 with TRBJ1-2; TRBD1 aligns across 9 bases. There are 13 residues in the CDR3. Germline V CDR1 and CDR2: ENHRY, SYGVKD. V trimming: 4 bases; J trimming: 6 bases; junction bases outside the gene matches: 3. The CDR3 DNA follows: TGTGCCATCAGTGGGGACAGGGATGATGGCTACACCTTC. Translation: CAISGDRDDGYTF.

This clonotype was counted many times. This chain uses TRBV12-3 or TRBV12-4 with TRBJ2-7; D is tentatively TRBD1 or TRBD2 (7 bases each). The CDR3 is made up of 13 amino acids. V lost 8 bases to trimming and J lost 2 bases, with 13 bases between them. The CDR3 nucleotides are TGTGCCAGCGGCAGGGGGGGGGCCTACGAGCAGTACTTC. It codes for CASGRGGAYEQYF.

This clonotype has a handful of counts. The chain recombines TRBV7-2 with TRBJ1-6; a weak D match, TRBD1 (5 bases). Trimming pared 5 bases from V and 9 bases from J, leaving 14 bases between. The CDR3 totals 14 residues. CDR1 SGHTA and CDR2 FQGNSA come from the germline V gene. The chain's CDR3 is CASSPGTDFSPLHF. CDR3 in DNA: TGTGCCAGCAGCCCCGGGACCGATTTTTCACCCCTCCACTTT. The full variable domain, completed using reference TRBV7-2 and TRBJ1-6, is GAGVSQSPSNKVTEKGKDVELRCDPISGHTALYWYRQSLGQGLEFLIYFQGNSAPDKSGLPSDRFSAERTGGSVSTLTIQRTQQEDSAVYLCASSPGTDFSPLHFGNGTRLTVT.

This clonotype was seen only a few times. This chain links TRBV11-2 with TRBJ1-5; no firm D call. The CDR3 sequence is 15 residues long. Between the trimmed V and J ends, which lost 1 base and 2 bases, there was a span of 9 bases. Germline CDR1 and CDR2: SGHAT and FQNNGV. The CDR3 protein is CASSLGHVGNQPQHF. The CDR3 DNA follows: TGTGCCAGCAGCTTAGGACACGTAGGCAATCAGCCCCAGCATTTT.

The rearrangement uses TRBV5-5 and TRBJ1-1, with a tentative D call TRBD1 (6 bases). V was clipped by 4 bases and J by 1 base, with 11 bases between them. The length of the CDR3 is 14 residues. The V gene's germline CDR1 is SGHKS and CDR2 YYEKEE (reference sequence). CDR3 sequence (DNA): TGTGCCAGCAGCCCCGGGACACCGAACACTGAAGCTTTCTTT. This translates into CASSPGTPNTEAFF.

The rearrangement uses TRBV5-6 and TRBJ1-2; no definite D call. This CDR3 has 11 residues. Looked up from germline, CDR1 is SGHDT and CDR2 is YYEEEE. V gave up 2 bases and J gave up 3 bases, with 2 bases separating them. CDR3 in DNA: TGTGCCAGCAGCTTAGACTATGGCTACACCTTC. This sequence encodes CASSLDYGYTF.

This clonotype was seen a few times. The chain employs TRBV12-3 or TRBV12-4 and TRBJ2-1; a possible D gene is TRBD1 (6 bases). The V end was cut by 3 bases, the J end by 2 bases, with 8 bases between. This CDR3 is 14 amino acids long. The CDR3 bases are TGTGCCAGCAGTTTCCGGGACACCTACAATGAGCAGTTCTTC. Its translation: CASSFRDTYNEQFF.

This clonotype was detected a few times. The chain links TRBV24-1 to TRBJ2-1; the D gene is possibly TRBD1 (5 bases). Germline values: CDR1 KGHDR, CDR2 SFDVKD. Trimming removed 4 bases at V and 9 bases at J, with 9 bases between. The CDR3 covers 12 residues. CDR3 loop: CATSEAQGEQFF. The CDR3, as DNA: TGTGCCACCAGTGAAGCTCAGGGTGAGCAGTTCTTC.